Listed below are T cell receptor beta chains from one sample, sequenced in a study of immune characterization of retroperitoneal liposarcoma. TCRdb fed the PCR reads into MiXCR, producing one record per CDR3 protein. Found here are some 1,500 distinct CDR3 sequences, 40% to 50% of them singletons; the top ten hold about a fifth. The source material was tumor tissue. Every receptor here comes from a female donor with retroperitoneal liposarcoma. Each CDR3 is given with its conserved first and last residue. Fields, in order: clone size, J gene, V gene, D gene, CDR3 protein, CDR3 DNA. The D gene is left open where the match is weak. Clone size is shown for a subset of rows, as once, few, many or a class of expanded clone.

few | TRBJ2-1 | TRBV7-2 | NA | CASSLEYTSYNEQFF | TGTGCCAGCAGCTTAGAATATACCTCCTACAATGAGCAGTTCTTC
NA | TRBJ2-5 | TRBV6-6 | NA | CASRRGAGETQYF | TGTGCCAGTCGAAGGGGGGCCGGAGAGACCCAGTACTTC
NA | TRBJ2-1 | TRBV6-6 | TRBD2 | CASTGTSAYNEQFF | TGTGCCAGCACTGGAACTAGCGCCTACAATGAGCAGTTCTTC
few | TRBJ2-1 | TRBV6-7 | NA | CASHPEQFF | TGTGCCAGCCATCCCGAGCAGTTCTTC
NA | TRBJ2-7 | TRBV7-2 | NA | CASSFNGGFEQYF | TGTGCCAGCAGCTTTAACGGGGGCTTTGAGCAGTACTTC
NA | TRBJ2-3 | TRBV6-2/TRBV6-3 | TRBD1 | CASSESPDRDTQYF | TGTGCCAGCAGTGAATCCCCGGACAGGGATACGCAGTATTTT
NA | TRBJ2-1 | TRBV6-1 | NA | CASSRAGARDEQFF | TGTGCCAGCAGCCGGGCAGGGGCGCGGGATGAGCAGTTCTTC
NA | TRBJ2-3 | TRBV6-1 | TRBD2 | CASSDQPSGGGTDTQYF | TGTGCCAGCAGTGACCAACCCAGCGGGGGGGGCACAGATACGCAGTATTTT
NA | TRBJ2-3 | TRBV6-5 | TRBD2 | CASSARLAPRTDTQYF | TGTGCCAGCAGTGCCCGACTAGCTCCTCGCACAGATACGCAGTATTTT
NA | TRBJ2-2 | TRBV25-1 | NA | CASSEYSAAGELFF | TGTGCCAGCAGTGAATATTCGGCGGCCGGGGAGCTGTTTTTT
NA | TRBJ2-1 | TRBV6-6 | TRBD2 | CASSVGGMSEQFF | TGTGCCAGCAGTGTCGGGGGGATGAGTGAGCAGTTCTTC
few | TRBJ2-1 | TRBV27 | NA | CASSLRGGVHNEQFF | TGTGCCAGCAGTTTAAGGGGCGGGGTGCACAATGAGCAGTTCTTC